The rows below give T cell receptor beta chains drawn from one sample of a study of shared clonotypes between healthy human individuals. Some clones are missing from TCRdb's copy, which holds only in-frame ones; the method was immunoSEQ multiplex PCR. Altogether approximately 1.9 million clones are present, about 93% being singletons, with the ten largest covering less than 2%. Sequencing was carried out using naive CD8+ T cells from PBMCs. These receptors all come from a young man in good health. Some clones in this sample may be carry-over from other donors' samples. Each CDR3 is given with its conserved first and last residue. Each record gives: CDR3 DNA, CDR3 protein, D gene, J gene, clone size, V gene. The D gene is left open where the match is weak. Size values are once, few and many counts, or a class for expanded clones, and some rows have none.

CDR3 DNA: TGTGCCAGCAGCACTCCCGGGACTAGCGGGAGGGCCGACAATGAGCAGTTCTTC; CDR3 protein: CASSTPGTSGRADNEQFF; D gene: TRBD2; J gene: TRBJ2-1; clone size: NA; V gene: TRBV7-9
CDR3 DNA: TGTGCCAGCAGTAGCCTAGCGGGAGTAGATACGCAGTATTTT; CDR3 protein: CASSSLAGVDTQYF; D gene: TRBD2; J gene: TRBJ2-3; clone size: NA; V gene: TRBV27
CDR3 DNA: TGTGCCAGCAGCTTAGGAACAGGGATGAACACTGAAGCTTTCTTT; CDR3 protein: CASSLGTGMNTEAFF; D gene: NA; J gene: TRBJ1-1; clone size: few; V gene: TRBV7-9
CDR3 DNA: TGTGCCAGCAGGGACACAGGGTATTCTCCTGAAGCTTTCTTT; CDR3 protein: CASRDTGYSPEAFF; D gene: NA; J gene: TRBJ1-1; clone size: NA; V gene: TRBV6-1
CDR3 DNA: TGTGCCAGCAGTGAAGGATGGCGGTCTAATGAAAAACTGTTTTTT; CDR3 protein: CASSEGWRSNEKLFF; D gene: NA; J gene: TRBJ1-4; clone size: NA; V gene: TRBV2
CDR3 DNA: TGTGCCAGCTCACTGGACCGGGACAGGGTTCAGCCCCAGCATTTT; CDR3 protein: CASSLDRDRVQPQHF; D gene: TRBD1; J gene: TRBJ1-5; clone size: few; V gene: TRBV18
CDR3 DNA: TGCGCCAGCAGCAACGACGCGGGGGTCAACTCCTACGAGCAGTACTTC; CDR3 protein: CASSNDAGVNSYEQYF; D gene: TRBD2; J gene: TRBJ2-7; clone size: once; V gene: TRBV4-3
CDR3 DNA: TGTGCCAGCAGTTTAGCAGGGTTCAATCAGCCCCAGCATTTT; CDR3 protein: CASSLAGFNQPQHF; D gene: NA; J gene: TRBJ1-5; clone size: NA; V gene: TRBV28
CDR3 DNA: TGTGCCAACAATCAGGGACTAGCGGGGGGCACCGGGGAGCTGTTTTTT; CDR3 protein: CANNQGLAGGTGELFF; D gene: TRBD2; J gene: TRBJ2-2; clone size: NA; V gene: TRBV25-1
CDR3 DNA: TGTGCCAGCAGTCAACCTACGGGGCAGGGGGCTTACGAGCAGTACTTC; CDR3 protein: CASSQPTGQGAYEQYF; D gene: TRBD1; J gene: TRBJ2-7; clone size: NA; V gene: TRBV28
CDR3 DNA: TGTGCCAGCAGCTTAGGAGTGACGATCTACGAGCAGTACTTC; CDR3 protein: CASSLGVTIYEQYF; D gene: NA; J gene: TRBJ2-7; clone size: NA; V gene: TRBV7-3
CDR3 DNA: TGTGCCAGCAGCTTAGGCCTCGGGGAAAATGAGCAGTTCTTC; CDR3 protein: CASSLGLGENEQFF; D gene: NA; J gene: TRBJ2-1; clone size: NA; V gene: TRBV13
CDR3 DNA: TGTGCCACCAATGCGGGAGAGTCGATTTTGGGCAATCAGCCCCAGCATTTT; CDR3 protein: CATNAGESILGNQPQHF; D gene: NA; J gene: TRBJ1-5; clone size: NA; V gene: TRBV10-3
CDR3 DNA: TGTGCCAGCACCCGATTGGGGGAAGGAGACACTGAAGCTTTCTTT; CDR3 protein: CASTRLGEGDTEAFF; D gene: NA; J gene: TRBJ1-1; clone size: NA; V gene: TRBV7-7
CDR3 DNA: TGTGCCACGGCGGACAGGGTGGGTTACGAGCAGTACTTC; CDR3 protein: CATADRVGYEQYF; D gene: TRBD1; J gene: TRBJ2-7; clone size: NA; V gene: TRBV27
CDR3 DNA: TGTGCCACCAGCAGAGATAGGCTGGCAACTAATGAAAAACTGTTTTTT; CDR3 protein: CATSRDRLATNEKLFF; D gene: NA; J gene: TRBJ1-4; clone size: NA; V gene: TRBV15
CDR3 DNA: TGCGCCAGCACGCCGCAGGGACTAGCGGGAGGTTCCCCCTACAATGAGCAGTTCTTC; CDR3 protein: CASTPQGLAGGSPYNEQFF; D gene: TRBD2; J gene: TRBJ2-1; clone size: once; V gene: TRBV5-1
CDR3 DNA: TGTGCCAGCAGTTTAGTCCTTAACAATGAGCAGTTCTTC; CDR3 protein: CASSLVLNNEQFF; D gene: NA; J gene: TRBJ2-1; clone size: NA; V gene: TRBV27
CDR3 DNA: TGCGCCAGCAGCCAAGATAACGGCGGGGGGGGGTTCTTC; CDR3 protein: CASSQDNGGGGFF; D gene: TRBD2; J gene: TRBJ2-1; clone size: NA; V gene: TRBV4-1
CDR3 DNA: TGTGCCAGCAGCGTAGTTCCAGGGAACAAAAACATTCAGTACTTC; CDR3 protein: CASSVVPGNKNIQYF; D gene: NA; J gene: TRBJ2-4; clone size: NA; V gene: TRBV9
CDR3 DNA: TGTGCCAGAGGTAAGGGTCGACATCGGCACTTC; CDR3 protein: CARGKGRHRHF; D gene: NA; J gene: TRBJ2-7; clone size: NA; V gene: TRBV7-8
CDR3 DNA: TGTGCCAGCAGCTTGGCCCTGGTGACGACCTTGGAGCAGTACTTC; CDR3 protein: CASSLALVTTLEQYF; D gene: NA; J gene: TRBJ2-7; clone size: NA; V gene: TRBV5-6
CDR3 DNA: TGTGCCAGCACCAAATTTGTCCCGGGACATCCGGACTACGAGCAGTACTTC; CDR3 protein: CASTKFVPGHPDYEQYF; D gene: NA; J gene: TRBJ2-7; clone size: NA; V gene: TRBV5-4
CDR3 DNA: TGCAGCGTAGATACAGCCTACGAGCAGTACTTC; CDR3 protein: CSVDTAYEQYF; D gene: NA; J gene: TRBJ2-7; clone size: NA; V gene: TRBV29-1
CDR3 DNA: TGTGCCAGCAGCCGACCCGAACAGCAGGGGCCACCCCTCCACTTT; CDR3 protein: CASSRPEQQGPPLHF; D gene: NA; J gene: TRBJ1-6; clone size: NA; V gene: TRBV2
CDR3 DNA: TGTGCCAGCAGAGACCCACTCTATCACTACGAGCAGTACTTC; CDR3 protein: CASRDPLYHYEQYF; D gene: NA; J gene: TRBJ2-7; clone size: NA; V gene: TRBV25-1
CDR3 DNA: TGTGCCACTTCGGACGGGGGTGGTACAGATACGCAGTATTTT; CDR3 protein: CATSDGGGTDTQYF; D gene: NA; J gene: TRBJ2-3; clone size: NA; V gene: TRBV28
CDR3 DNA: TGTGCCAGCAGCCCATTAGGACTAGCGGGGCGCTACGAGCAGTACTTC; CDR3 protein: CASSPLGLAGRYEQYF; D gene: TRBD2; J gene: TRBJ2-7; clone size: NA; V gene: TRBV9
CDR3 DNA: TGTGCCAGCTCACCACCACACAGAGCAGTCTATGGCTACACCTTC; CDR3 protein: CASSPPHRAVYGYTF; D gene: NA; J gene: TRBJ1-2; clone size: NA; V gene: TRBV18
CDR3 DNA: TGTGCCAGCAGCTTAGGGACTACCCTGAATGAGCAGTTCTTC; CDR3 protein: CASSLGTTLNEQFF; D gene: NA; J gene: TRBJ2-1; clone size: NA; V gene: TRBV13
CDR3 DNA: TGTGCCAGCAGCTCGAGTCCCGGGGACTACGAGCAGTACTTC; CDR3 protein: CASSSSPGDYEQYF; D gene: NA; J gene: TRBJ2-7; clone size: NA; V gene: TRBV5-6
CDR3 DNA: TGTGCCAGCAGCTTAGGGAGGGAGCCCTACAATGAGCAGTTCTTC; CDR3 protein: CASSLGREPYNEQFF; D gene: NA; J gene: TRBJ2-1; clone size: NA; V gene: TRBV7-9
CDR3 DNA: TGTGCCAGCAGCCCGCCGCAGGGGGCCTCCTACGAGCAGTACTTC; CDR3 protein: CASSPPQGASYEQYF; D gene: TRBD1; J gene: TRBJ2-7; clone size: NA; V gene: TRBV7-9
CDR3 DNA: TGTGCCAGCAGCTCTCGATCTGAAGGGTACAATGAGCAGTTCTTC; CDR3 protein: CASSSRSEGYNEQFF; D gene: NA; J gene: TRBJ2-1; clone size: NA; V gene: TRBV11-3
CDR3 DNA: TGTGCCAGCAGCGGGGTGTGGTGGGCGGATCCTTACGAGCAGTACTTC; CDR3 protein: CASSGVWWADPYEQYF; D gene: NA; J gene: TRBJ2-7; clone size: NA; V gene: TRBV9
CDR3 DNA: TGCGCCAGCAGTTTGGACAGGGGCCCCTACAATGAGCAGTTCTTC; CDR3 protein: CASSLDRGPYNEQFF; D gene: TRBD1; J gene: TRBJ2-1; clone size: NA; V gene: TRBV10-1
CDR3 DNA: TGTGCCAGCAGTGAGGGGACCGGGGAGCTGTTTTTT; CDR3 protein: CASSEGTGELFF; D gene: NA; J gene: TRBJ2-2; clone size: once; V gene: TRBV25-1
CDR3 DNA: TGTGCCAGCAGCTCCTCCTTTTTGGGGGGCGAGCAGTACTTC; CDR3 protein: CASSSSFLGGEQYF; D gene: NA; J gene: TRBJ2-7; clone size: NA; V gene: TRBV7-2
CDR3 DNA: TGTGCCAGCAGTTATATCCAGGGTACTGGGGCCAACGTCCTGACTTTC; CDR3 protein: CASSYIQGTGANVLTF; D gene: NA; J gene: TRBJ2-6; clone size: NA; V gene: TRBV27
CDR3 DNA: TGTGCCAGCAGCTCAGGGCACTTTAGCGGGATCGATACGCAGTATTTT; CDR3 protein: CASSSGHFSGIDTQYF; D gene: TRBD2; J gene: TRBJ2-3; clone size: NA; V gene: TRBV7-9
CDR3 DNA: TGTGCCAGCAGCCTCCAGGGGGCAAGGACTGAAGCTTTCTTT; CDR3 protein: CASSLQGARTEAFF; D gene: TRBD1; J gene: TRBJ1-1; clone size: NA; V gene: TRBV28